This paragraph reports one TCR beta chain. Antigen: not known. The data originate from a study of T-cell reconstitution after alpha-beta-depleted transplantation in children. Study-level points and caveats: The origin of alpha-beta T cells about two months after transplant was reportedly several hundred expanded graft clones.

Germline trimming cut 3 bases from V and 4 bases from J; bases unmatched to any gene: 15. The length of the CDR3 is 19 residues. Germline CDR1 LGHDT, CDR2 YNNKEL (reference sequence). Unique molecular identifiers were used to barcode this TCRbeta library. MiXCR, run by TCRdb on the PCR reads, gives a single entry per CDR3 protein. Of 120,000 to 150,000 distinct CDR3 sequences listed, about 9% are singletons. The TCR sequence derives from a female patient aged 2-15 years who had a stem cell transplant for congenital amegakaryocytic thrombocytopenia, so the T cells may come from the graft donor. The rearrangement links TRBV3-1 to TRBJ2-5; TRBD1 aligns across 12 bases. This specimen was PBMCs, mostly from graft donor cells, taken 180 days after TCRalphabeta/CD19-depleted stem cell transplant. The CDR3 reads CASSHARDRGRLRPETQYF. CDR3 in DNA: TGTGCCAGCAGCCATGCCCGGGACAGGGGGCGCCTGAGGCCAGAGACCCAGTACTTC.